The 21 T cell receptor beta chains presented below share a single source sample, sequenced in a study of blood T cell repertoires in COVID-19. Generated by immunoSEQ multiplex PCR, the TCRdb table keeps only in-frame clones and is missing some. The sample lists hundreds of thousands of clones; about 90% were seen once. Sequencing was done on a sample of peripheral blood. These receptors all come from a woman in her sixties or seventies with COVID-19, enrolled during active disease.

J is TRBJ2-5 and V is TRBV19, with 7 bases aligning to TRBD1. V shed 6 bases, J shed 3 bases, and the junction held 7 bases outside the gene matches. The length of the CDR3 is 14 residues. CDR1 is LNHDA, CDR2 SQIVND, per germline (reference sequence). In nucleotides, the CDR3 is TGTGCCAGTAGCACCGGACAGGCCAAAGAGACCCAGTACTTC. This sequence encodes CASSTGQAKETQYF.

A word on this clone: Other DNA sequences in this sample translate to the same CDR3. The chain is built from TRBV3-1 (or the pseudogene TRBV3-2) and TRBJ1-1; D possibly corresponds to TRBD1 (5 bases). CDR1 is LGHDT, CDR2 YNNKEL, per germline (reference sequence). This CDR3 has 14 residues. Trimming shortened V by 4 bases and J by 1 base, and 10 bases separated the two germline ends. CDR3 region: CASSLQGRNTEAFF. The CDR3 nucleotides read TGTGCCAGCAGCCTCCAGGGTCGGAACACTGAAGCTTTCTTT.

V usage is TRBV7-3 and J usage is TRBJ2-7; 7 positions agree with TRBD2. The CDR3 loop spans 14 amino acids. The germline V gene has CDR1 SGHTA and CDR2 FQGTGA. V lost 5 bases to trimming and J lost 7 bases; unmatched junction nucleotides: 11. The CDR3 coding sequence is TGTGCCAGCAGCCCCGGACTAGGCGGTAGGGAGCAGTACTTC. As protein: CASSPGLGGREQYF. The entire variable domain, with the rest obtained from reference TRBV7-3 and TRBJ2-7, is as follows: GAGVSQTPSNKVTEKGKYVELRCDPISGHTALYWYRQSLGQGPEFLIYFQGTGAADDSGLPNDRFFAVRPEGSVSTLKIQRTERGDSAVYLCASSPGLGGREQYFGPGTRLTVT.

This chain uses TRBV7-8 with TRBJ1-6; D ambiguous. V was cut by 0 bases and J by 5 bases, with 11 bases left in between. The CDR3 loop spans 16 amino acids. CDR1 SGHVS and CDR2 FQNEAQ come from the germline V gene. The CDR3 DNA reads as TGTGCCAGCAGCTTAGCGATGGGCAGAAATAATTCACCCCTCCACTTT. This gives the protein CASSLAMGRNNSPLHF.

V and J are TRBV4-1 and TRBJ1-5; 11 bases align to TRBD1. J gave up 2 bases and V 1 base, and 7 bases lay outside the gene matches. The CDR3 runs 18 residues. The germline CDR1 and CDR2 sequences are MGHRA and YSYEKL. The CDR3 DNA follows: TGCGCCAGCAGCCAAGGCCCTCAGGGACAGGGGGGCAATCAGCCCCAGCATTTT. This codes for CASSQGPQGQGGNQPQHF.

The chain carries TRBV28 and TRBJ2-7, with D possibly being TRBD2 (7 bases). Per the germline V gene, CDR1 is MDHEN and CDR2 is SYDVKM. V was clipped by 6 bases and J by 7 bases, with 13 bases between them. The CDR3 covers 12 residues. In nucleotides, the CDR3 is TGTGCCAGCAGGCTGGGGGGGCGAGAGCAGTACTTC. Its translation is CASRLGGREQYF.

The J gene is TRBJ1-1, the V gene TRBV19, with D maybe TRBD1 (5 bases). Germline-derived CDR1 and CDR2 are LNHDA and SQIVND (reference sequence). The ends were cut back, 6 bases at V and 2 bases at J, with 22 bases in the middle. The length of the CDR3 is 17 residues. As DNA, the CDR3 is TGTGCCAGTAGAGCCTCTGGGGCAGGTTGGGGTAACACTGAAGCTTTCTTT. It yields the protein CASRASGAGWGNTEAFF.

Within the sample, this clone is medium-sized. The V call is TRBV4-3, the J call TRBJ1-2, with 9 bases that match TRBD1. The germline gives CDR1 LGHNA, CDR2 YSLEER. This CDR3 is 16 amino acids long. V lost 0 bases to trimming and J lost 2 bases; unmatched junction nucleotides: 4. CDR3 sequence: CASSQDGTGINYGYTF. Written as DNA, the CDR3 is TGCGCCAGCAGCCAAGATGGGACAGGGATCAACTATGGCTACACCTTC.

This chain joins TRBV5-1 and TRBJ2-3; D is unresolved. Germline-derived CDR1 and CDR2 are SGHRS and YFSETQ. CDR3 length equals 15 residues. The germline V and J ends were trimmed by 0 bases and 4 bases, with 12 bases remaining between them. CDR3 nucleotides: TGCGCCAGCAGCTTGGCCACAGTTTTCGCAGATACGCAGTATTTT. This encodes CASSLATVFADTQYF.

The rearrangement uses TRBV3-1 (or the pseudogene TRBV3-2) and TRBJ2-6; 10 positions match TRBD1. V shed 3 bases, J shed 0 bases, and the junction held 8 bases outside the gene matches. Germline-derived CDR1 and CDR2 are LGHDT and YNNKEL (reference sequence). This CDR3 is built from 19 residues. The CDR3 region has the DNA TGTGCCAGCAGCCAGACCGGGACAGGGGTCTTCTCTGGGGCCAACGTCCTGACTTTC. This gives the protein CASSQTGTGVFSGANVLTF.

The V call is TRBV15, the J call TRBJ2-7; D not resolved. CDR1 is LNHNV, CDR2 YYDKDF, per germline (reference sequence). The CDR3 sequence is 16 residues long. Trimming cost V 3 bases and J 5 bases, with 20 bases left between them. The CDR3, as DNA: TGTGCCACCAGCAGCCCTGCGGAAGGAGCTTGGAACGAGCAGTACTTC. Amino acid sequence: CATSSPAEGAWNEQYF.

This chain connects TRBV5-1 to TRBJ2-7; 11 bases are shared with TRBD1. The V and J ends lost 4 bases and 3 bases, in that order; junction bases with no gene match: 9. Per germline, CDR1 SGHRS and CDR2 YFSETQ. The CDR3 consists of 16 residues. For the CDR3, the DNA is TGCGCCAGCAGCCAGTATCCGGGACAGGGGGTCTACGAGCAGTACTTC. Translation gives CASSQYPGQGVYEQYF. Filled out from reference TRBV5-1 and TRBJ2-7, the complete variable domain reads KAGVTQTPRYLIKTRGQQVTLSCSPISGHRSVSWYQQTPGQGLQFLFEYFSETQRNKGNFPGRFSGRQFSNSRSEMNVSTLELGDSALYLCASSQYPGQGVYEQYFGPGTRLTVT.

V is TRBV29-1 and J is TRBJ2-2; 7 nucleotides align to TRBD2. Germline V gene lookup returns CDR1 SQVTM and CDR2 ANQGSEA. Losses at the gene ends were 5 bases for V and 3 bases for J; bases not matched to a gene: 9. The CDR3 runs to 15 residues. For the CDR3, the DNA is TGCAGCGTTTCCCGCGCGGGAGTCGACACCGGGGAGCTGTTTTTT. The encoded protein is CSVSRAGVDTGELFF.

The V and J genes are TRBV29-1 and TRBJ1-4, with 7 positions matching TRBD1. The junction had 6 bases not matched to a gene; V was cut back by 6 bases and J by 5 bases. CDR1 and CDR2 from the germline V gene are SQVTM and ANQGSEA. This CDR3 is built from 13 residues. CDR3 loop: CSVAPGQNEKLFF. The CDR3 bases are TGCAGCGTGGCGCCGGGACAGAATGAAAAACTGTTTTTT.

This clone was recorded only once. The chain employs TRBV18 and TRBJ2-1, with 7 nucleotides matching TRBD1. Trimming at V came to 2 bases and at J to 8 bases, leaving 12 bases not matched to a gene. The CDR3 is 16 residues long. The germline V gene has CDR1 KGHSH and CDR2 LQKENI. The CDR3 region has the DNA TGTGCCAGCTCACCATTTATCGACAGGGCACAGGATGAGCAGTTCTTC. As protein: CASSPFIDRAQDEQFF.

The rearrangement joins TRBV19 to TRBJ1-1; D not certain. Looked up from germline, CDR1 is LNHDA and CDR2 is SQIVND (reference sequence). This CDR3 comprises 12 residues. Trimming removed 3 bases at V and 7 bases at J, with 9 bases between. The CDR3 DNA follows: TGTGCCAGTAGTATCTGGGCGGGTGAAGCTTTCTTT. Its protein product is CASSIWAGEAFF.

This chain links TRBV11-2 with TRBJ2-7; D is perhaps TRBD1 (7 bases). The CDR3 covers 15 residues. From germline, CDR1 is SGHAT and CDR2 FQNNGV. The V end lost 5 bases, the J end lost 0 bases, and 14 bases lay between the germline ends. DNA of the CDR3: TGTGCCAGCAGCCCGGGCGGGACAGTCTCCTACGAGCAGTACTTC. Protein product: CASSPGGTVSYEQYF.

The V gene is TRBV3-1 (or the pseudogene TRBV3-2), the J gene TRBJ1-2, with 7 bases that match TRBD1. The V gene's germline CDR1 is LGHDT and CDR2 YNNKEL (reference sequence). V trimming: 10 bases; J trimming: 0 bases; junction bases outside the gene matches: 5. CDR3 length: 13 residues. CDR3 amino acids: CATQGETNYGYTF. The CDR3 DNA reads as TGTGCCACCCAGGGGGAGACTAACTATGGCTACACCTTC.

The DNA for the CDR3 is TGTGCCAGCAGTTACTCCCAGTGGACTGAAGCTTTCTTT. Translated, it gives CASSYSQWTEAFF. This chain joins TRBV6-6 and TRBJ1-1; D is uncertain. V lost 0 bases, J lost 5 bases, and 7 bases lay in between. The CDR3 has 13 amino acids. The germline V gene encodes CDR1 MNHNY and CDR2 SVGAGI (reference sequence).

This chain links TRBV5-1 with TRBJ2-3; D is unresolved. The CDR3 has 14 amino acids. Between the trimmed V and J ends, which lost 0 bases and 1 base, there was a span of 6 bases. Per the germline V gene, CDR1 is SGHRS and CDR2 is YFSETQ. CDR3 DNA sequence: TGCGCCAGCAGCTTGGGGAGAGGCACAGATACGCAGTATTTT. Amino acid sequence: CASSLGRGTDTQYF.

The V gene is TRBV7-3, the J gene TRBJ2-1, with no clear D. There are 16 residues in the CDR3. Between the trimmed V and J ends, which lost 0 bases and 1 base, there was a span of 10 bases. The germline V gene encodes CDR1 SGHTA and CDR2 FQGTGA. The CDR3 nucleotides read TGTGCCAGCAGCTTAACTGGCACCGCTTCCTACAATGAGCAGTTCTTC. Translation: CASSLTGTASYNEQFF.